This T cell receptor (beta chain) emerged from a study of long-term antiretroviral therapy in people with HIV (dated by TCRdb to 2021 to 2024). About the study as a whole: Collection of the earliest samples took place about a decade ahead of the 2015 WHO recommendation for immediate ART, at a time when ART was typically delayed until CD4 counts fell. This retrospective serial study examined whether starting ART and sustained HIV suppression were associated with changes in the composition and diversity of the TRB repertoire in peripheral blood. A total of over 150 cryopreserved PBMC samples came from 30 adults with confirmed HIV infection and were collected serially over a mean of roughly 6 years (range 1-12). About 40% of the 30 participants with HIV were female. No cross-contamination during QIAcube processing was shown when test extractions of a monoclonal T-cell line were performed alongside about 30 polyclonal samples. The full study reports these points: No data were available on ART adherence, viral resistance or therapy changes, limiting inferences about post-ART repertoire changes. Samples dated from the mid-2000s to the late 2010s, and the ART regimens used may be less effective than current ones. Because PBMC availability was limited, only the TCR beta chain was sequenced, with no alpha chain pairing. At every time point, the repertoire was dominated by expanded TRB clones first identified before ART initiation, although this dominance fluctuated and, in many PLHIV, declined after ART. Narrower CDR3 length ranges were observed in HIV repertoires than in controls, and an antigen-experienced repertoire with only a slight naive shift after ART was suggested by the network structure. A significant increase in TRB diversity was found to be associated with ART initiation, although TRB diversity was observed to remain significantly below that of transplant donor controls even after long-term ART. Because pre-ART samples had limited cell numbers, profiling was done on unsorted PBMC rather than on sorted CD4+ and CD8+ T cells.

V was cut back by 4 bases and J by 3 bases, leaving a gap of 11 bases between them. Based on the germline V gene (reference sequence), the CDR1 and CDR2 sequences are SGHNT and YYREEE. From its cysteine to its phenylalanine, the CDR3 spans 13 amino acids. Only the CDR3 DNA is retained, 39 bases long and in frame from the first base. Inclusion was restricted to participants for whom at least one PBMC sample before ART initiation and at least two post-ART samples were available. All participants with HIV were treated in the United States of America. Before DNA extraction, cryopreserved samples containing roughly 0.85-11 million PBMC were thawed and washed. At the time of the earliest PBMC sample, participants with HIV were aged between 23 and 54 years. Per participant, PBMC samples came from 1-4 timepoints prior to ART initiation and 2-8 timepoints following ART initiation, for a median of 7 samples. For every participant, serial HIV viral load, CD4+ T-cell count, ART history and demographic data were obtained. A Qiagen kit on a QIAcube was used to extract genomic DNA from unsorted PBMC, with samples processed in batches of 12.

The immunoSEQ hsTCRB v3.0 assay was used at survey level resolution to sequence the TRB variable region. The targeted TRB sequencing depth was roughly 40,000-55,000 T-cell genomes per sample. TRB libraries were pooled and sequenced on an Illumina MiSeq using a v3 150-cycle kit. For the original study's pipeline: Repertoire analysis was run in R within a reproducible Nextflow workflow that covered QC, data transformation and analysis. Custom analyses were implemented in LymphoSeq2, an R package for AIRR-Seq data exploration. After excluding several samples that yielded fewer than 5000 total TRB sequences, approximately 170 HIV repertoires remained for analysis. Of the roughly 180 retained HIV repertoires, over 55 were collected before and more than 120 after ART initiation. Repertoires were downsampled to 5000 TRB nucleotide sequences, with summary statistics averaged over 100 downsampling iterations. Only TRB sequences with CDR3 regions of at least seven amino acids were retained for analysis. Two measures captured diversity: a Shannon entropy-derived clonality score and the Gini coefficient. In repertoire networks, the top 5000 CDR3 amino acid sequences were linked whenever an edit distance of one separated two sequences. Antigen specificity groups and MHC restriction were predicted for TRB CDR3 amino acid sequences with GLIPH2. CDR3 amino acid sequences were matched against VDJdb and McPAS-TCR to flag known CMV, EBV, HIV or tissue antigen associations. Pre-ART, post-ART and control groups were compared with Wilcoxon signed-rank tests and Holm-Bonferroni correction. Entries here come from immuneACCESS through TCRdb and include only in-frame sequences with V and J called. Some clones fail to appear in such tables; in the studies checked, an unresolved V gene covers under half of the shortfall, and the cause of the remainder is unknown. That table gives V, J and clone size, and the DNA gave D and trimming. The table for this sample lists tens of thousands of clones; more than 80% of them were counted only once. 4% to 5.5% of the sample comes from the top ten.

On this clone itself: Its antigen remains unidentified. Base qualities are not at hand, and no much larger clone is one base apart.

The receptor chain draws on TRBV5-4 and TRBJ2-7; matching of 6 bases hints at TRBD1 as the D gene. The input for sequencing was unsorted PBMCs, taken more than 5 years after starting antiretroviral therapy. This clonotype originated in a woman aged 40 to 50 with HIV. In nucleotide form, the sequence is TGTGCCAGCAGCCCGGCGGACAGCTACGAGCAGTACTTC. Its coded protein is CASSPADSYEQYF.